This T cell receptor (beta chain) derives from a study of T cell changes during pregnancy in multiple sclerosis. The V gene's germline CDR1 is SGHTA and CDR2 FQGNSA. The CDR3 extends over 14 amino acids. Trimming removed 3 bases at V and 2 bases at J, with 10 bases between. Assay used: immunoSEQ multiplex PCR; TCRdb lists only in-frame clones, some missing. Of around 40,000 clones in the sample, about nine tenths were seen once. The source material was CD4+ T cells from peripheral blood mononuclear cells, sampled in the second trimester of pregnancy. This rearrangement joins TRBV7-2 to TRBJ2-5, with D unclear. The clonotype comes from a female donor in good health, enrolled as a control in a pregnancy study. The CDR3 region is CASSLALPQETQYF. Here the CDR3 DNA reads TGTGCCAGCAGCTTGGCCCTGCCTCAAGAGACCCAGTACTTC.